The clone carrying this T cell receptor beta chain was detected only once. The data derive from a study of blood T cell repertoires in COVID-19. The germline gives CDR1 MDHEN, CDR2 SYDVKM. This CDR3 is 15 amino acids long. Trimming cost V 4 bases and J 3 bases; bases outside gene matches: 9. Sequencing used immunoSEQ multiplex PCR; TCRdb keeps in-frame clones, though not all of them. The repertoire includes some 390,000 clones, around nine tenths of them detected once, and approximately 1.5% sits in the top ten. This TCR was recovered from a woman in her 30s who had recovered from COVID-19. This chain joins TRBV28 and TRBJ2-7, with 7 bases matching TRBD1. Sequencing used PBMCs or T cells enriched from blood (not recorded which). Written as DNA, the CDR3 is TGTGCCAGCAGTTCGTCGGGGACAGACAACTACGAGCAGTACTTC. Translating it yields CASSSSGTDNYEQYF.